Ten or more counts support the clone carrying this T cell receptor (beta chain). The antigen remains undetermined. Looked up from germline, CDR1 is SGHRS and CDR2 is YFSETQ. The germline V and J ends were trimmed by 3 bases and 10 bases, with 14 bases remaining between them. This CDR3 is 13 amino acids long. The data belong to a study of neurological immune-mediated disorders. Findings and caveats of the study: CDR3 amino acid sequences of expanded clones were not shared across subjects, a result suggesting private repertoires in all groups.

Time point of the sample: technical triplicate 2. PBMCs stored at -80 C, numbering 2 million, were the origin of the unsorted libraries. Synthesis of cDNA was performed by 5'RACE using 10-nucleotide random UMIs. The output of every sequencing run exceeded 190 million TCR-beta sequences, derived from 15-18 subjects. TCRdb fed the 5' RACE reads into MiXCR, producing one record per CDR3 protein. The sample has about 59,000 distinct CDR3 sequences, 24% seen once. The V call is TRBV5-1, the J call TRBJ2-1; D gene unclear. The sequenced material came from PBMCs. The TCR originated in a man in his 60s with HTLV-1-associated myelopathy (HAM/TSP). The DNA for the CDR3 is TGCGCCAGCAGCTGGGAAAGTGTCCCCGAGCAGTTCTTC. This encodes CASSWESVPEQFF. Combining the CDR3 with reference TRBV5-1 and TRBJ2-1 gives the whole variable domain KAGVTQTPRYLIKTRGQQVTLSCSPISGHRSVSWYQQTPGQGLQFLFEYFSETQRNKGNFPGRFSGRQFSNSRSEMNVSTLELGDSALYLCASSWESVPEQFFGPGTRLTVL.